These 21 T cell receptor beta chains were all obtained from the same sample, sequenced in a study of siplizumab effects on memory and regulatory T cells. Using immunoSEQ multiplex PCR, the repertoire was profiled, and TCRdb retains in-frame clones only, with some absent. Among over 65,000 clones listed, approximately 95% were seen once. The sequencing input was CD8+ T cells sorted from blood. The receptors derive from a human donor in good health.

This sequence joins TRBV5-4 and TRBJ2-3; 8 nucleotides line up with TRBD2. Germline lookup yields CDR1 SGHNT and CDR2 YYREEE (reference sequence). Trimming cost V 0 bases and J 1 base; bases outside gene matches: 7. The CDR3 length is 17 residues. The CDR3 loop reads CASSLAVGRVGTDTQYF. In DNA form, the CDR3 reads TGTGCCAGCAGCTTGGCCGTCGGGAGGGTGGGCACAGATACGCAGTATTTT.

The rearrangement joins TRBV7-6 to TRBJ1-3; tentatively, D is TRBD1 (6 bases). The CDR3 totals 16 residues. Germline V gene sequence: CDR1 SGHVS, CDR2 FNYEAQ. V lost 1 base, J lost 8 bases, and 18 bases lay in between. The CDR3 bases are TGTGCCAGCAGCTTAGAAGGGGTGGCAGGGGCCGACACCATATATTTT. Encoded protein: CASSLEGVAGADTIYF.

The V gene is TRBV27, the J gene TRBJ2-5; 7 bases align to TRBD1. The CDR3 sequence is 12 residues long. The trim removed 8 bases at V and 9 bases at J, leaving 9 bases unmatched. Germline V CDR1 and CDR2: MNHEY, SMNVEV (reference sequence). The CDR3 reads CASRGQERAQYF. The CDR3 DNA reads as TGTGCCAGCCGAGGACAGGAAAGAGCCCAGTACTTC.

This chain connects TRBV7-8 to TRBJ2-7; D unclear. This CDR3 comprises 14 residues. Germline CDR1 reads SGHVS; CDR2 reads FQNEAQ. Trimming took off 0 bases at V and 7 bases at J, with 13 bases between the two ends. The DNA for the CDR3 is TGTGCCAGCAGCTTAGCTTCGTACCTATGGGAGCAGTACTTC. It is translated as CASSLASYLWEQYF.

The chain joins TRBV13 to TRBJ2-2; D is undetermined. The CDR3 totals 14 residues. The germline V gene encodes CDR1 PRHDT and CDR2 FYEKMQ (reference sequence). Trimming cost V 3 bases and J 0 bases, with 5 bases left between them. The CDR3 DNA follows: TGTGCCAGCAGCTTCTTATCGAACACCGGGGAGCTGTTTTTT. Encoded protein: CASSFLSNTGELFF.

This chain links TRBV27 with TRBJ2-1; D assignment may be TRBD1 or TRBD2 (5 bases each). Germline CDR1 and CDR2: MNHEY and SMNVEV (reference sequence). The V end lost 5 bases, the J end lost 6 bases, and 17 bases lay between the germline ends. This CDR3 comprises 15 residues. The CDR3 loop is CASSLFWDPTNEQFF. Written as DNA, the CDR3 is TGTGCCAGCAGTCTGTTCTGGGACCCAACCAATGAGCAGTTCTTC.

V gene TRBV5-1 combines with J gene TRBJ2-1; no firm D call. Looked up from germline, CDR1 is SGHRS and CDR2 is YFSETQ. V lost 5 bases and J lost 4, with 4 bases in between. This CDR3 comprises 11 residues. The DNA of the CDR3 is TGCGCCAGCAGGGATTACAATGAGCAGTTCTTC. Protein product: CASRDYNEQFF.

V and J are TRBV7-9 and TRBJ1-4, with D perhaps TRBD1 (6 bases). The CDR3 is 15 residues long. Looked up from germline, CDR1 is SEHNR and CDR2 is FQNEAQ (reference sequence). Trimming cost V 5 bases and J 5 bases, with 15 bases left between them. Here the CDR3 DNA reads TGTGCCAGCAGCCCCCCGGGCCAGGGGAATGAAAAACTGTTTTTT. Translated: CASSPPGQGNEKLFF.

The chain combines TRBV7-9 with TRBJ1-1; D is ambiguous. The V end was cut by 7 bases, the J end by 7 bases, with 22 bases between. CDR1 SEHNR and CDR2 FQNEAQ come from the germline V gene (reference sequence). This CDR3 has 15 residues. The CDR3: CASIPQGPLTYEAFF. CDR3 nucleotides: TGTGCCAGCATCCCTCAAGGGCCGCTGACCTATGAAGCTTTCTTT.

This chain connects TRBV10-2 to TRBJ2-7; 9 nucleotides align to TRBD2. J gave up 5 bases and V 2 bases, and 4 bases lay outside the gene matches. The CDR3 is 14 amino acids. The germline V gene encodes CDR1 WSHSY and CDR2 SAAADI. As DNA, the CDR3 is TGCGCCAGCAGTGAGGATAGCGGGAGTAACGAGCAGTACTTC. This codes for CASSEDSGSNEQYF.

J is TRBJ2-2 and V is TRBV7-9, with TRBD1 as a possible D gene (6 bases). The germline V gene has CDR1 SEHNR and CDR2 FQNEAQ (reference sequence). The ends were cut back, 1 base at V and 6 bases at J, with 9 bases in the middle. The CDR3 extends over 14 amino acids. The CDR3 DNA follows: TGTGCCAGCAGCTTAGTTGAGGGGGCCGGGGAGCTGTTTTTT. Protein product: CASSLVEGAGELFF.

The chain employs TRBV11-2 and TRBJ2-1, with 10 bases matching TRBD2. J lost 4 bases, V lost 4 bases, and 7 bases had no gene match. Looked up from germline, CDR1 is SGHAT and CDR2 is FQNNGV. This CDR3 has 16 amino acids. CDR3 protein: CASSSRGTSEYNEQFF. CDR3 nucleotide sequence: TGTGCCAGCAGCTCCCGGGGGACTAGCGAGTACAATGAGCAGTTCTTC.

The V call is TRBV5-1, the J call TRBJ2-3; D not resolved. The CDR3 is made up of 12 amino acids. Germline V gives CDR1 SGHRS, CDR2 YFSETQ. The germline V and J ends were trimmed by 7 bases and 2 bases, with 8 bases remaining between them. CDR3 nucleotide sequence: TGCGCCAGCCATGACCACACAGATACGCAGTATTTT. It is translated as CASHDHTDTQYF.

The chain employs TRBV6-6 and TRBJ2-7; D gene uncertain. CDR1 is MNHNY, CDR2 SVGAGI, per germline (reference sequence). The CDR3 consists of 12 residues. The V gene lost 2 bases and the J gene lost 6 bases, with 8 bases spanning the gap. The CDR3 region has the DNA TGTGCCAGCAGTTACGTGAGTGGCGAGCAGTACTTC. This sequence encodes CASSYVSGEQYF.

The chain employs TRBV4-1 and TRBJ2-3; perhaps TRBD1 as D (5 bases). Per germline, CDR1 MGHRA and CDR2 YSYEKL. The germline V and J ends were trimmed by 0 bases and 2 bases, with 12 bases remaining between them. This CDR3 region has 16 residues. The CDR3 DNA reads TGCGCCAGCAGCCAAGAGCCAGGGATTTTCACAGATACGCAGTATTTT. Its protein product is CASSQEPGIFTDTQYF.

V and J are TRBV6-4 and TRBJ1-1; 7 bases agree with TRBD1. Trimming at V came to 7 bases and at J to 4 bases, leaving 9 bases not matched to a gene. There are 14 residues in the CDR3. Per the germline V gene, CDR1 is MRHNA and CDR2 is SNTAGT. This CDR3 is CASTPGRGSTEAFF. CDR3 sequence (DNA): TGTGCCAGCACCCCGGGCAGGGGGAGCACTGAAGCTTTCTTT.

In DNA form, the CDR3 reads TGTGCCAGCTGGGTAGAGGGGGCAAGAGAGACCCAGTACTTC. Residues: CASWVEGARETQYF. The chain uses TRBV2 and TRBJ2-5, with 7 bases lining up with TRBD1. The V gene's germline CDR1 is SNHLY and CDR2 FYNNEI. The CDR3 consists of 14 residues. V was pared by 8 bases and J by 4 bases, with 10 bases of the junction left unmatched. Based on the CDR3 plus reference TRBV2 and TRBJ2-5, the full variable domain is EPEVTQTPSHQVTQMGQEVILRCVPISNHLYFYWYRQILGQKVEFLVSFYNNEISEKSEIFDDQFSVERPDGSNFTLKIRSTKLEDSAMYFCASWVEGARETQYFGPGTRLLVL.

The genes are TRBV5-4 and TRBJ2-5, with D perhaps assigned TRBD1 or TRBD2 (5 bases each). The closer fit of TRBJ2-7 to the DNA end suggests the J call may be wrong. Germline V gene sequence: CDR1 SGHNT, CDR2 YYREEE (reference sequence). The CDR3 has 14 residues. CDR3 coding DNA: TGTGCCAGCAGCACTACCGGGACCCCGCACGAGCAGTACTTC. This gives the protein CASSTTGTPHEQYF.

As concerns this clone: Other DNA variants within this sample encode the same CDR3. The genes are TRBV6-5 and TRBJ2-7, with D unresolved. CDR1 is MNHEY, CDR2 SVGAGI, per germline. CDR3 length equals 14 residues. V lost 0 bases to trimming and J lost 0 bases, with 6 bases between them. The CDR3 loop reads CASSYSGSSYEQYF. The CDR3 nucleotides are TGTGCCAGCAGTTACTCGGGTAGCTCCTACGAGCAGTACTTC.

V and J are TRBV19 and TRBJ1-1; D may be TRBD1 (6 bases). The V end was cut by 1 base, the J end by 5 bases, with 17 bases between. Germline V CDR1 and CDR2: LNHDA, SQIVND (reference sequence). The CDR3 runs 16 residues. In nucleotides, the CDR3 is TGTGCCAGTAGTATAGGGTCTCGGGGGCGTACGACTGAAGCTTTCTTT. Translating gives CASSIGSRGRTTEAFF.

The V call is TRBV6-6, the J call TRBJ2-7; no reliable D call. The CDR3 length is 15 residues. CDR1 is MNHNY, CDR2 SVGAGI, per germline (reference sequence). The V and J ends lost 1 base and 5 bases respectively, with 15 bases between them. In DNA, the CDR3 is TGTGCCAGCAGTTACTACTGGGGTAGAGAAGACGAGCAGTACTTC. Amino acid sequence: CASSYYWGREDEQYF.